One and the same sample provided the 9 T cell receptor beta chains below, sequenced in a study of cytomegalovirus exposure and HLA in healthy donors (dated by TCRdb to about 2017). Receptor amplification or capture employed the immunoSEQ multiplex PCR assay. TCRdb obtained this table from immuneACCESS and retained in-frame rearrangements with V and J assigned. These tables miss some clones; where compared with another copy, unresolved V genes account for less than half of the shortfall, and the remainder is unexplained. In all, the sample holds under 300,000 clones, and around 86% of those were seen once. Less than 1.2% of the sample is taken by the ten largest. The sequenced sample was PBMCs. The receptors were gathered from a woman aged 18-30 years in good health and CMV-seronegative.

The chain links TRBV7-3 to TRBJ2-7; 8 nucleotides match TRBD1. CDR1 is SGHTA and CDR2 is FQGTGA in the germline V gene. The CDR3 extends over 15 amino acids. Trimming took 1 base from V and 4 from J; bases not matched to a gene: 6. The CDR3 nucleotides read TGTGCCAGCAGCTTAAGACAGGGGACAGAGTACGAGCAGTACTTC. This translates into CASSLRQGTEYEQYF.

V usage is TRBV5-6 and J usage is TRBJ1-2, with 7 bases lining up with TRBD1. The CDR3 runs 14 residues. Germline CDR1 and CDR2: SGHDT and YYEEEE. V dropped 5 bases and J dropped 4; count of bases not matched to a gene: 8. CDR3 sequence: CASREGGRGYGYTF. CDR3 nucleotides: TGTGCCAGCAGAGAAGGGGGCCGGGGCTATGGCTACACCTTC.

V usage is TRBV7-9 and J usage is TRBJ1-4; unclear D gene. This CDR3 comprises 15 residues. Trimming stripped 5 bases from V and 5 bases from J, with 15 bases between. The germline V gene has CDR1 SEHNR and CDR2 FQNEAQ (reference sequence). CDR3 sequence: CASSPRGIANEKLFF. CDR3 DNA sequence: TGTGCCAGCAGCCCTCGCGGGATAGCAAATGAAAAACTGTTTTTT. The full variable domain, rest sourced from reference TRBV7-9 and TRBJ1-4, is DTGVSQNPRHKITKRGQNVTFRCDPISEHNRLYWYRQTLGQGPEFLTYFQNEAQLEKSRLLSDRFSAERPKGSFSTLEIQRTEQGDSAMYLCASSPRGIANEKLFFGSGTQLSVL.

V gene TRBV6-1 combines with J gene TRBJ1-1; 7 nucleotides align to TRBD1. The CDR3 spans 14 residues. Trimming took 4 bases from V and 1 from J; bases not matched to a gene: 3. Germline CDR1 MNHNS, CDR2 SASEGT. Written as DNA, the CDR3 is TGTGCCAGCAGTGGCAGACAGGGGAACACTGAAGCTTTCTTT. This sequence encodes CASSGRQGNTEAFF.

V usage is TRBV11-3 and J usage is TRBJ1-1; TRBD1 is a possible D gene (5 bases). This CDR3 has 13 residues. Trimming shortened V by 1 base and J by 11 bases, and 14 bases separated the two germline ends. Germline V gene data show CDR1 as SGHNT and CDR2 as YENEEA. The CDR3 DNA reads TGTGCCAGCAGCTTAGGAACAGGAAGGCGGGCTTTCTTT. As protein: CASSLGTGRRAFF.

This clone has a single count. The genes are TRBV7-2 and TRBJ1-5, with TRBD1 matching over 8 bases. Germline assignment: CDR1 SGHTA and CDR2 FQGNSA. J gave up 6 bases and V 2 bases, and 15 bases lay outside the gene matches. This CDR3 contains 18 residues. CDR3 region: CASSLYGEDRAGSQPQHF. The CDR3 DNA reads TGTGCCAGCAGCTTATACGGGGAGGACAGGGCAGGGAGTCAGCCCCAGCATTTT.

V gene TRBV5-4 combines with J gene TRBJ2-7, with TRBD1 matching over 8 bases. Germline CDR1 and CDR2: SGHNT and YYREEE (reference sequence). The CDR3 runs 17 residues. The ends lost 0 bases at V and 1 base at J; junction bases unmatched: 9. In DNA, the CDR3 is TGTGCCAGCAGCTTGGTGGTGCAGGGGGCCAATTCCTACGAGCAGTACTTC. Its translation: CASSLVVQGANSYEQYF.

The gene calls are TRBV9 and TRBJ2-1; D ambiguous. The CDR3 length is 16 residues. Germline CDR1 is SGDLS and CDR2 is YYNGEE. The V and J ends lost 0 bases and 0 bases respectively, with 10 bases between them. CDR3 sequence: CASSVVEIFSYNEQFF. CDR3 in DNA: TGTGCCAGCAGCGTAGTGGAGATCTTCTCCTACAATGAGCAGTTCTTC.

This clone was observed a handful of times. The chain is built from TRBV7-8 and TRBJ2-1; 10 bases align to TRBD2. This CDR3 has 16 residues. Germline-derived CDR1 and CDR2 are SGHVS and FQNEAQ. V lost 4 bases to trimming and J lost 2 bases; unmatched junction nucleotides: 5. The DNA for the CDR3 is TGTGCCAGCAGCTCACTTAGCGGGGGGCCCTACAATGAGCAGTTCTTC. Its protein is CASSSLSGGPYNEQFF.